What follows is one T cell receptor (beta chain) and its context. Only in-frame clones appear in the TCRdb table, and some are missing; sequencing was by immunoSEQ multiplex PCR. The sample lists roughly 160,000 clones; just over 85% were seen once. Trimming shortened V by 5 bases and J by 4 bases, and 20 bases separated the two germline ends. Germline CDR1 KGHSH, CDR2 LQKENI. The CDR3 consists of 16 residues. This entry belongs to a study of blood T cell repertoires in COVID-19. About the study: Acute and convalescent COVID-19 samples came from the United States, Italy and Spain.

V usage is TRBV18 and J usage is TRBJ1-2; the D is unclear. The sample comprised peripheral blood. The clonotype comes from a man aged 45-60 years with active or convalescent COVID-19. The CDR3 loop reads CASSISSSPGGYGYTF. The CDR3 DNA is TGTGCCAGCTCAATAAGTTCCTCACCGGGAGGCTATGGCTACACCTTC.